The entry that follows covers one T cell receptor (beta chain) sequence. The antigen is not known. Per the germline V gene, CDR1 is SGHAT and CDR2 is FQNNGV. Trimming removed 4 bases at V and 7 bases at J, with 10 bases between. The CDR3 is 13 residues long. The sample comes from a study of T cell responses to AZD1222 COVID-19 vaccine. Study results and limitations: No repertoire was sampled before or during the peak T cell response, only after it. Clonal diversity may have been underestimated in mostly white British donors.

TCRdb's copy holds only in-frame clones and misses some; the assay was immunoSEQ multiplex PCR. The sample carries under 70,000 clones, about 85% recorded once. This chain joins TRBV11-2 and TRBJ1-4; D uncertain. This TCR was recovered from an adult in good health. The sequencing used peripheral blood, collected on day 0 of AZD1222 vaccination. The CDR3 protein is CASSSGLGEKLFF. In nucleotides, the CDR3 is TGTGCCAGCAGCTCCGGTTTAGGTGAAAAACTGTTTTTT.